Below are 23 T cell receptor beta chains sequenced from a single sample in a study of T-cell memory formation after mild COVID-19. TCRdb redid the calling of the 5' RACE reads with MiXCR, one entry per CDR3 protein. This sample has some 300,000 distinct CDR3 sequences; 19% occur once, and the top ten carry 21%. Source material: PBMCs or a T cell subset sorted from them (not recorded which). The receptors come from a man younger than 30 who had mild COVID-19 (a few samples of this study predate the infection). Cell type and time point are not known.

This clonotype was seen more than once but under ten times. The chain carries TRBV29-1 and TRBJ2-3; D unresolved. CDR1 and CDR2 from the germline V gene are SQVTM and ANQGSEA. Trimming took 4 bases from V and 6 from J, leaving 11 bases between them. This CDR3 has 12 residues. CDR3 region: CSVGLSIDTQYF. The CDR3 nucleotides read TGCAGCGTTGGGCTCTCCATTGATACGCAGTATTTT.

In its sample, this clonotype was seen a few times. This sequence joins TRBV20-1 and TRBJ2-3, with D possibly being TRBD2 (6 bases). The CDR3 is made up of 13 amino acids. V was trimmed by 8 bases and J by 1 base, leaving 13 bases between them. Germline V lookup: CDR1 DFQATT, CDR2 SNEGSKA (reference sequence). The CDR3 coding sequence is TGCAGTTCCGACCGGAGGGGCACAGATACGCAGTATTTT. Its translation is CSSDRRGTDTQYF.

The chain combines TRBV28 with TRBJ1-2, with 7 bases that match TRBD1. Germline V CDR1 and CDR2: MDHEN, SYDVKM. J was trimmed by 9 bases and V by 8 bases; bases with no gene match: 15. The CDR3 extends over 14 amino acids. This CDR3 is CASGRSRAGGRYTF. DNA for the CDR3: TGTGCCAGCGGCCGGTCTCGGGCAGGGGGTCGCTACACCTTC.

This clonotype was counted at least ten times. The gene calls are TRBV7-9 and TRBJ2-3; the D is unclear. Germline CDR1 reads SEHNR; CDR2 reads FQNEAQ (reference sequence). The V end was cut by 2 bases, the J end by 0 bases, with 6 bases between. This CDR3 has 14 residues. CDR3 DNA sequence: TGTGCCAGCAGCTTATCACGGAGCACAGATACGCAGTATTTT. Its translation is CASSLSRSTDTQYF.

This clonotype was detected ten times or more. The J gene is TRBJ2-1, the V gene TRBV5-6, with 7 bases that match TRBD1. This CDR3 region has 12 residues. The V and J ends lost 5 bases and 9 bases, in that order; junction bases with no gene match: 5. Germline V gene lookup returns CDR1 SGHDT and CDR2 YYEEEE. This chain's CDR3 is CASRRPGGEQFF. DNA of the CDR3: TGTGCCAGCAGGCGACCAGGGGGTGAGCAGTTCTTC.

This CDR3 is CASSDPRQGADQPQHF. The CDR3 DNA reads TGTGCCAGCAGTGACCCCAGACAGGGTGCGGATCAGCCCCAGCATTTT. V usage is TRBV25-1 and J usage is TRBJ1-5; TRBD1 aligns across 7 bases. The trim removed 3 bases at V and 5 bases at J, leaving 10 bases unmatched. The CDR3 is 16 residues long. Germline assignment: CDR1 MGHDK and CDR2 SYGVNS.

The chain is built from TRBV6-1 and TRBJ2-2; D might be TRBD2 (5 bases). With 7 bases removed from V and 4 bases from J, the gap between germline ends came to 10 bases. This CDR3 is 13 amino acids long. Germline V gene lookup returns CDR1 MNHNS and CDR2 SASEGT. In nucleotides, the CDR3 is TGTGCCAGCACCCTCGAGGGCACCGGGGAGCTGTTTTTT. Translating gives CASTLEGTGELFF.

This clonotype was observed a few times. V and J are TRBV20-1 and TRBJ1-5, with 7 bases lining up with TRBD1. Germline V gives CDR1 DFQATT, CDR2 SNEGSKA (reference sequence). V was pared by 6 bases and J by 4 bases, with 6 bases of the junction left unmatched. This CDR3 comprises 13 residues. CDR3 nucleotides: TGCAGTGCCGTTGGGACAGCAAATCAGCCCCAGCATTTT. This gives the protein CSAVGTANQPQHF.

This clonotype was seen a few times. The rearrangement links TRBV5-1 to TRBJ2-2; 9 nucleotides agree with TRBD1. V gave up 3 bases and J gave up 7 bases; unmatched junction bases: 7. The CDR3 is 15 residues long. CDR1 is SGHRS and CDR2 is YFSETQ in the germline V gene. The chain's CDR3 is CASSSNRGPSGELFF. The CDR3 DNA reads as TGCGCCAGCAGCTCCAACAGGGGGCCGAGCGGGGAGCTGTTTTTT.

This rearrangement joins TRBV20-1 to TRBJ2-7, with TRBD2 matching 8 bases. There are 14 residues in the CDR3. Losses at the gene ends were 2 bases for V and 0 bases for J; bases not matched to a gene: 3. The V gene's germline CDR1 is DFQATT and CDR2 SNEGSKA (reference sequence). The CDR3: CSARSGGSSYEQYF. The CDR3 DNA reads TGCAGTGCTAGAAGCGGGGGTTCCTCCTACGAGCAGTACTTC.

The CDR3 DNA reads as TGTGCCAGCAGCTTCTACGGGGGGGGCACAGATACGCAGTATTTT. As protein: CASSFYGGGTDTQYF. V usage is TRBV9 and J usage is TRBJ2-3, with TRBD2 identical over 8 bases. The CDR3 runs 15 residues. Germline loops: CDR1 SGDLS, CDR2 YYNGEE. V dropped 4 bases and J dropped 1; count of bases not matched to a gene: 5.

This clonotype was counted at least ten times. The rearrangement joins TRBV5-5 to TRBJ2-1; possibly TRBD1 for D (5 bases). Germline V gene lookup returns CDR1 SGHKS and CDR2 YYEKEE (reference sequence). Trimming shortened V by 6 bases and J by 0 bases, and 16 bases separated the two germline ends. The CDR3 is 16 residues long. This CDR3 reads CASTPQGATSYNEQFF. The CDR3 DNA reads as TGTGCCAGCACCCCGCAAGGGGCCACCTCCTACAATGAGCAGTTCTTC.

This clonotype has just a few counts. The chain employs TRBV7-9 and TRBJ2-3; D ambiguous. The CDR3 loop spans 13 amino acids. Germline V gene sequence: CDR1 SEHNR, CDR2 FQNEAQ (reference sequence). V was pared by 1 base and J by 5 bases, with 7 bases between. CDR3: CASSLVTGDTQYF. The CDR3 coding sequence is TGTGCCAGCAGCTTAGTAACTGGAGATACGCAGTATTTT.

The chain links TRBV7-2 to TRBJ2-7; no firm D call. This CDR3 region has 14 residues. CDR1 is SGHTA and CDR2 is FQGNSA in the germline V gene. Deletions cut 1 base from V and 3 bases from J, with 10 bases between. CDR3: CASSLERRDYEQYF. CDR3 DNA: TGTGCCAGCAGCTTAGAACGGAGAGACTACGAGCAGTACTTC. Complete variable domain (other parts from reference TRBV7-2 and TRBJ2-7): GAGVSQSPSNKVTEKGKDVELRCDPISGHTALYWYRQSLGQGLEFLIYFQGNSAPDKSGLPSDRFSAERTGGSVSTLTIQRTQQEDSAVYLCASSLERRDYEQYFGPGTRLTVT.

This clonotype came up a few times. This sequence joins TRBV7-3 and TRBJ2-3, with D possibly called TRBD1 or TRBD2 (6 bases each). CDR3 length: 15 amino acids. The ends were cut back, 5 bases at V and 0 bases at J, with 12 bases in the middle. Germline values: CDR1 SGHTA, CDR2 FQGTGA. For the CDR3, the DNA is TGTGCCAGCAGCGGGACGGGGGCTAGCACAGATACGCAGTATTTT. Protein: CASSGTGASTDTQYF.

This clonotype was recorded many times. This chain connects TRBV7-2 to TRBJ2-7; D is unclear. The CDR3 extends over 18 amino acids. Germline V gene data show CDR1 as SGHTA and CDR2 as FQGNSA. Trimming took off 1 base at V and 2 bases at J, with 21 bases between the two ends. The DNA for the CDR3 is TGTGCCAGCAGCTTAGACCCCGGTAGAGTAGCTGCAACCTACGAGCAGTACTTC. Its protein product is CASSLDPGRVAATYEQYF.

In its sample, this clonotype was seen a few times. The chain joins TRBV7-2 to TRBJ1-5; 7 nucleotides align to TRBD1. The junction had 4 bases not matched to a gene; V was cut back by 4 bases and J by 7 bases. The V gene's germline CDR1 is SGHTA and CDR2 FQGNSA. The CDR3 is 13 amino acids. CDR3 protein: CASSSQGLQPQHF. In DNA, the CDR3 is TGTGCCAGCAGCTCACAGGGGTTGCAGCCCCAGCATTTT. Filled out from reference TRBV7-2 and TRBJ1-5, the complete variable domain reads GAGVSQSPSNKVTEKGKDVELRCDPISGHTALYWYRQSLGQGLEFLIYFQGNSAPDKSGLPSDRFSAERTGGSVSTLTIQRTQQEDSAVYLCASSSQGLQPQHFGDGTRLSIL.

This chain uses TRBV6-2 or TRBV6-3 with TRBJ2-7, with TRBD2 matching 9 bases. V lost 0 bases and J lost 1; bases outside the gene matches: 4. Germline V lookup: CDR1 MNHEY, CDR2 SVGEGT. This CDR3 is built from 16 residues. CDR3 loop: CASSYSASGVSYEQYV. DNA for the CDR3: TGTGCCAGCAGTTACTCTGCTAGCGGGGTTTCCTACGAGCAGTACGTC.

This clonotype was observed a handful of times. V is TRBV7-2 and J is TRBJ2-1; 8 bases are a match to TRBD2. The CDR3 covers 14 residues. After removal of 3 bases from V and 8 bases from J, the junction contained 6 bases not matched to a gene. Germline CDR1 SGHTA, CDR2 FQGNSA. This CDR3 is CASSFRGGRHEQFF. CDR3 DNA: TGTGCCAGCAGCTTCCGGGGGGGCCGTCATGAGCAGTTCTTC. The whole variable domain, filled in from reference TRBV7-2 and TRBJ2-1, reads GAGVSQSPSNKVTEKGKDVELRCDPISGHTALYWYRQSLGQGLEFLIYFQGNSAPDKSGLPSDRFSAERTGGSVSTLTIQRTQQEDSAVYLCASSFRGGRHEQFFGPGTRLTVL.

This chain uses TRBV7-9 with TRBJ1-2; possible D gene TRBD1, 6 bases. The germline V gene has CDR1 SEHNR and CDR2 FQNEAQ (reference sequence). Between the trimmed V and J ends, which lost 1 base and 11 bases, there was a span of 17 bases. The CDR3 covers 14 residues. The DNA of the CDR3 is TGTGCCAGCAGCTTAGGAACGGGGACAATTGAGTACACCTTC. It translates to CASSLGTGTIEYTF.

This clonotype was seen more than once but under ten times. The J gene is TRBJ1-1, the V gene TRBV7-9; D gene unclear. V was trimmed by 2 bases and J by 0 bases, leaving 10 bases between them. Germline CDR1 SEHNR, CDR2 FQNEAQ (reference sequence). The CDR3 has 15 residues. The CDR3 loop reads CASSLSLGVNTEAFF. The CDR3 DNA is TGTGCCAGCAGCTTAAGTTTGGGTGTGAACACTGAAGCTTTCTTT.

V is TRBV20-1 and J is TRBJ2-5, with TRBD2 as a possible D gene (5 bases). V lost 6 bases to trimming and J lost 4 bases, with 12 bases between them. Per germline, CDR1 DFQATT and CDR2 SNEGSKA (reference sequence). The CDR3 contains 12 residues. The CDR3 bases are TGCAGTGCCCCCAAGAGCGGAGAGACCCAGTACTTC. It translates to CSAPKSGETQYF.

Only a few counts were recorded for this clonotype. The chain recombines TRBV5-1 with TRBJ1-4, with D unclear. V was pared by 4 bases and J by 0 bases, with 13 bases between. This CDR3 is 16 amino acids long. CDR1 is SGHRS and CDR2 is YFSETQ in the germline V gene. The chain's CDR3 is CASSVALGATNEKLFF. The CDR3 region has the DNA TGCGCCAGCAGCGTGGCGTTGGGAGCAACTAATGAAAAACTGTTTTTT.